This paragraph reports one TCR beta chain. Germline V gene lookup returns CDR1 GTSNPN and CDR2 SVGIG (reference sequence). The CDR3 extends over 13 amino acids. J lost 9 bases, V lost 4 bases, and 6 bases had no gene match. Original analysis: Amplification with reference gene primers provided the estimates of nucleated cell counts. Produced via immunoSEQ multiplex PCR; TCRdb's table is partial and in-frame only. V and J calls and clone size come straight from that table; D and trimming were deduced from the DNA. The sample contains approximately 170,000 clones, about four fifths of which appear only once. The source of the sample is a study of blood T cell repertoires in COVID-19.

Specimen: peripheral blood. This rearrangement joins TRBV30 to TRBJ1-6; 7 bases line up with TRBD1. This receptor was identified in a human donor with acute or convalescent COVID-19. The donor label of this sample is uncertain. CDR3 amino acids: CAWTGQQGSPLHF. The CDR3 DNA reads TGTGCCTGGACGGGACAGCAAGGTTCACCCCTCCACTTT.